Below, 3 T cell receptor beta chains from the same sample are listed, as sequenced in a study of blood T cells in healthy people across ages. Alongside a J-beta primer mix, a sample-barcoded 5' primer served in a second PCR lasting roughly 7 to 12 cycles. In TCRdb, the 5' RACE reads were re-called with MiXCR into one record per CDR3 protein. This sample has about 1.6 million distinct CDR3 sequences; about 31% occur once, and the top ten carry 10% to 12%. The sample consisted of blood. Receptors originate from a woman in her 30s in good health.

The rearrangement uses TRBV27 and TRBJ2-1; 12 bases match TRBD2. The CDR3 extends over 16 amino acids. Unmatched junction bases numbered 6, after V lost 2 bases and J lost 7 bases. Germline V gives CDR1 MNHEY, CDR2 SMNVEV (reference sequence). In DNA, the CDR3 is TGTGCCAGCAGTTTAAGACTAGCGGGAGCGTCGAATGAGCAGTTCTTC. Encoded protein: CASSLRLAGASNEQFF.

The V call is TRBV11-2, the J call TRBJ1-1; D is perhaps TRBD1 (6 bases). CDR1 SGHAT and CDR2 FQNNGV come from the germline V gene. Trimming pared 5 bases from V and 6 bases from J, leaving 13 bases between. The CDR3 extends over 13 amino acids. The CDR3 protein is CASSIGQSAEAFF. In DNA, the CDR3 is TGTGCCAGCAGCATCGGACAGTCCGCTGAAGCTTTCTTT.

As to this clonotype: At one end, the junction sequence differs from germline, possibly due to a read error. The chain links TRBV29-1 to TRBJ2-5; 7 bases align to TRBD2. Germline CDR1 and CDR2: SQVTM and ANQGSEA. The CDR3 runs to 14 residues. The CDR3 is CGVGLGQVHETQYF. The CDR3, as DNA: TGCGGCGTAGGACTAGGGCAAGTCCACGAGACCCAGTACTTC.